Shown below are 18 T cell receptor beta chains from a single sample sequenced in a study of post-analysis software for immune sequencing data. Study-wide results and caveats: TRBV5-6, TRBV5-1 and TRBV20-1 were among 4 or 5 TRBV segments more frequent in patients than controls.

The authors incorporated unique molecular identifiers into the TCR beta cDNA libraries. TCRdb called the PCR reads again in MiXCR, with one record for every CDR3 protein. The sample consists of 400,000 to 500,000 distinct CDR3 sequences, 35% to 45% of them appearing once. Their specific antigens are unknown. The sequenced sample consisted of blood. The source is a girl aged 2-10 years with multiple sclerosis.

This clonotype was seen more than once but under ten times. The CDR3 DNA follows: TGTGCCAGCAGTGAAGGCAGGGGGCAGACAGATACGCAGTATTTT. Translated, it gives CASSEGRGQTDTQYF. This chain links TRBV6-1 with TRBJ2-3, with TRBD1 matching over 8 bases. The germline V gene has CDR1 MNHNS and CDR2 SASEGT. The CDR3 runs to 15 residues. J gave up 3 bases and V 1 base, and 3 bases lay outside the gene matches.

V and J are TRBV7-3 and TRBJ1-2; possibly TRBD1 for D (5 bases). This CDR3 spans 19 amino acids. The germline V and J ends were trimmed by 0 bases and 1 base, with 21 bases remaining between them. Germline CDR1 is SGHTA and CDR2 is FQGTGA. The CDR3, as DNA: TGTGCCAGCAGCTTAACTTATCTCGGACAAGATCCCTTTAACTATGGCTACACCTTC. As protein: CASSLTYLGQDPFNYGYTF.

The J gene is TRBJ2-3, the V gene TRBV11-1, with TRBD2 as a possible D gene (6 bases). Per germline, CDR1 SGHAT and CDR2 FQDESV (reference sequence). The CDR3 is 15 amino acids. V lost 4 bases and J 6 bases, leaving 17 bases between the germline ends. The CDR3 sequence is CASSSRTTSLDTQYF. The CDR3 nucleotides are TGTGCCAGCAGCTCAAGGACTACCTCATTGGATACGCAGTATTTT.

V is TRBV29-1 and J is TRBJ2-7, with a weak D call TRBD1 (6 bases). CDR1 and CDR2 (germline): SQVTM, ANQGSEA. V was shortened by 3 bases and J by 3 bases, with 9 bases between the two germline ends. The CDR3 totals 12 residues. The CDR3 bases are TGCAGCGTTGAGACAGGAGACTACGAGCAGTACTTC. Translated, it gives CSVETGDYEQYF.

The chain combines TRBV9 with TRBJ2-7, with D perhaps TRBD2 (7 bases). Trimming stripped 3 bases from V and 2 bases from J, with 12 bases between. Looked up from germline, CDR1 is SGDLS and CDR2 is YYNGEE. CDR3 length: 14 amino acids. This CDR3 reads CASSGGGRTYEQYF. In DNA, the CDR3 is TGTGCCAGCAGCGGGGGGGGCAGGACCTACGAGCAGTACTTC.

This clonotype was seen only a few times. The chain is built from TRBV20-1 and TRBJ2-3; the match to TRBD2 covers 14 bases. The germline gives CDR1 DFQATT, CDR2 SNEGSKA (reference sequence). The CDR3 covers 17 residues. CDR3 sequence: CSPIGTSGSIFADTQYF. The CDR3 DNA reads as TGCAGCCCTATCGGGACTAGCGGGAGTATATTTGCAGATACGCAGTATTTT.

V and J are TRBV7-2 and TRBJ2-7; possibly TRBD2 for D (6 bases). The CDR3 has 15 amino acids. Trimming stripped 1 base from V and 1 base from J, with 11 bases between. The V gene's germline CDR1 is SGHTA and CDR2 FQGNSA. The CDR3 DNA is TGTGCCAGCAGCTTAGTGGACGGGGGTTCCTACGAGCAGTACTTC. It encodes CASSLVDGGSYEQYF.

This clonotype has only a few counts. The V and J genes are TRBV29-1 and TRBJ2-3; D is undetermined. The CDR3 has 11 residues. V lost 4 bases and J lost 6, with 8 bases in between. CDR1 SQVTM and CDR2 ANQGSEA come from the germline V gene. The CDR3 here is CSVARSDTQYF. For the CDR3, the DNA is TGCAGCGTTGCACGGAGCGATACGCAGTATTTT.

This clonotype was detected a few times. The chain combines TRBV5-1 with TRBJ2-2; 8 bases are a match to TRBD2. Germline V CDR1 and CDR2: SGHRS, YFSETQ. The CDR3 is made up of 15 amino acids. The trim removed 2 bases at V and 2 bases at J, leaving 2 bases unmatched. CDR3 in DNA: TGCGCCAGCAGCTTTCGGGGGGGTAACACCGGGGAGCTGTTTTTT. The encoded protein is CASSFRGGNTGELFF.

The CDR3 nucleotides read TGTGCCAGCAGCCCACGACCAAAACCTGACAATGAGCAGTTCTTC. Translated: CASSPRPKPDNEQFF. This chain joins TRBV7-2 and TRBJ2-1; D gene uncertain. From germline, CDR1 is SGHTA and CDR2 FQGNSA. Trimming left V 5 bases short and J 5 bases short, with 16 bases between. The CDR3 extends over 15 amino acids.

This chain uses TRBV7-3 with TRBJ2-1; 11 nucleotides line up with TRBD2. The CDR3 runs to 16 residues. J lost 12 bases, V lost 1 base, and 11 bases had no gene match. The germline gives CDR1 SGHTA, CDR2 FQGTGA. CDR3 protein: CASSLKVLAGGLGQFF. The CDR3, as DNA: TGTGCCAGCAGCTTAAAAGTGTTAGCGGGGGGGCTGGGGCAGTTCTTC.

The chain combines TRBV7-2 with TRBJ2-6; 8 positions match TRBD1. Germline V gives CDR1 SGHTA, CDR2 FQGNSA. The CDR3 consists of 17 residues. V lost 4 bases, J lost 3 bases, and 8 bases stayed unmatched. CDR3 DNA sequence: TGTGCCAGCAGCTCTAGGACAGGGCTGGTTGGGGCCAACGTCCTGACTTTC. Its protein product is CASSSRTGLVGANVLTF.

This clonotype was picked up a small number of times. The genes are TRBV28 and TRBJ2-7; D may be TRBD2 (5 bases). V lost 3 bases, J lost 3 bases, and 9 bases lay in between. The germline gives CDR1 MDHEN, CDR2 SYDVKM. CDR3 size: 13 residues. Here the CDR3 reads CASSFTTNYEQYF. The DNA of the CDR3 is TGTGCCAGCAGTTTCACGACTAACTACGAGCAGTACTTC.

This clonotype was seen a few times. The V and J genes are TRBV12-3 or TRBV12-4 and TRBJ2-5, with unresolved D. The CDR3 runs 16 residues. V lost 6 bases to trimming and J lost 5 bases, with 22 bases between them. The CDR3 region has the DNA TGTGCCAGCAGACCCCCGGGCCACCTTAATGGGGAGACCCAGTACTTC. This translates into CASRPPGHLNGETQYF.

The CDR3 reads CASSQGLRKYGYTF. In DNA form, the CDR3 reads TGTGCCAGCAGCCAAGGGCTAAGAAAGTATGGCTACACCTTC. The chain is built from TRBV7-2 and TRBJ1-2; D not resolved. Germline V gene sequence: CDR1 SGHTA, CDR2 FQGNSA. The CDR3 runs 14 residues. V shed 5 bases and J shed 5 bases, with 15 bases lying between them.

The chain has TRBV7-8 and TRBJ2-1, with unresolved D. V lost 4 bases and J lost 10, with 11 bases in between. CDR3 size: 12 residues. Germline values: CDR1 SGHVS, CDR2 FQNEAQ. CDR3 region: CASSSLGREQFF. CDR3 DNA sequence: TGTGCCAGCAGCTCGCTAGGCCGGGAGCAGTTCTTC.

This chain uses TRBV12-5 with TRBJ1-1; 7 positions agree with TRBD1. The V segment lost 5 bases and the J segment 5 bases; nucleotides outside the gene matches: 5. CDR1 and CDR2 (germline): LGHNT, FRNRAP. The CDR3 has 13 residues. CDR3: CASGRTGDTEAFF. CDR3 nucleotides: TGTGCTAGTGGTCGAACAGGGGATACTGAAGCTTTCTTT.

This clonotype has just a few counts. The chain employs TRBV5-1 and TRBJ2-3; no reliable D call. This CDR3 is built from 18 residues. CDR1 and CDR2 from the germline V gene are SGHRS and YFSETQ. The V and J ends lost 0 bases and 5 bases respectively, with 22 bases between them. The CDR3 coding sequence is TGCGCCAGCAGCTTGGGAAGTGTTGGGGTCTATCTGGGAGATACGCAGTATTTT. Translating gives CASSLGSVGVYLGDTQYF.